This paragraph covers one T cell receptor beta chain sequence. The entry originates in a study of cytotoxic CD8 clonotypes in ibrutinib-treated CLL. CDR1 is SGHDN and CDR2 is FVKESK in the germline V gene. CDR3 size: 21 residues. V gave up 3 bases and J gave up 0 bases; unmatched junction bases: 13. Investigators sought sequencing depths of between 1 in 200,000 and 1 in 1 million T cells. Assay used: immunoSEQ multiplex PCR; TCRdb lists only in-frame clones, some missing. The sample comprises about 40,000 clones, about 70% of which are singletons, and around a tenth rests with the top ten. The sample in question was PBMCs, obtained at disease progression, from a patient treated with ibrutinib. The TCR was taken from a human donor with chronic lymphocytic leukemia. The chain uses TRBV14 and TRBJ2-3, with 15 bases identical to TRBD2. The CDR3 bases are TGTGCCAGCAGCCACTCCGGACTAGCGGGAGGGAGCCTTAGTAGCACAGATACGCAGTATTTT. This sequence encodes CASSHSGLAGGSLSSTDTQYF.